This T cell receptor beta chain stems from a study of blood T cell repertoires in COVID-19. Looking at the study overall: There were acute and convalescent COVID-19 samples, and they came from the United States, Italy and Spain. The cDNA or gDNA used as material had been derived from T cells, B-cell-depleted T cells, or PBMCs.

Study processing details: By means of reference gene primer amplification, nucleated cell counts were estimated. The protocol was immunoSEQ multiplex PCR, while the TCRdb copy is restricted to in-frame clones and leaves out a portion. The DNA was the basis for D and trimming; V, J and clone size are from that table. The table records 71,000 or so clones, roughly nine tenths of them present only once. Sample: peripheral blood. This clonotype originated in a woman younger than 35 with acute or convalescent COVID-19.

The CDR3 bases are TGTGCCAGCAGTTCCGGACAGGGATCCTACGAGCAGTACTTC. Encoded protein: CASSSGQGSYEQYF. V is TRBV28 and J is TRBJ2-7, with 8 bases aligning to TRBD1. The germline CDR1 and CDR2 sequences are MDHEN and SYDVKM. Unmatched junction bases numbered 3, after V lost 4 bases and J lost 1 base. The CDR3 covers 14 residues.